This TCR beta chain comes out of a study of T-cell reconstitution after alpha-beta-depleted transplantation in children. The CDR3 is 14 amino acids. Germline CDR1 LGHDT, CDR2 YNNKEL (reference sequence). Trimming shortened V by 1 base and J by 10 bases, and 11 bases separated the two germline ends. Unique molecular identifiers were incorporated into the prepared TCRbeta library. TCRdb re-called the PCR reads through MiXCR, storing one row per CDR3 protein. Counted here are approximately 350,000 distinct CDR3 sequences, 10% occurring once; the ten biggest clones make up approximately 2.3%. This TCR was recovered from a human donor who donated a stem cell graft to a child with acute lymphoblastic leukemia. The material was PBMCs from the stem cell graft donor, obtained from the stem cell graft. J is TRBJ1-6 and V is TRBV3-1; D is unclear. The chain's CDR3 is CASSQGGSASPLHF. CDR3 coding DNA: TGTGCCAGCAGCCAAGGGGGATCGGCCTCACCCCTCCACTTT.